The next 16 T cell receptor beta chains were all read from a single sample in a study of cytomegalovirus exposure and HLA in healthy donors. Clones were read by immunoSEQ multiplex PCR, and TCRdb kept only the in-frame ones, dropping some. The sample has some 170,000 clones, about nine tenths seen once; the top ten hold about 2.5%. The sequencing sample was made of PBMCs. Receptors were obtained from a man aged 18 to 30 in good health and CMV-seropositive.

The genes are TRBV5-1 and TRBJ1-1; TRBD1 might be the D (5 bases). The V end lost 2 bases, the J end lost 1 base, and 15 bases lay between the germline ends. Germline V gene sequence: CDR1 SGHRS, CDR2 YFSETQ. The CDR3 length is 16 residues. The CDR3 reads CASSFSPGIGNTEAFF. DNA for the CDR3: TGCGCCAGCAGCTTTTCTCCAGGGATTGGGAACACTGAAGCTTTCTTT. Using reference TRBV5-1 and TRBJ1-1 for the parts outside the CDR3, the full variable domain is KAGVTQTPRYLIKTRGQQVTLSCSPISGHRSVSWYQQTPGQGLQFLFEYFSETQRNKGNFPGRFSGRQFSNSRSEMNVSTLELGDSALYLCASSFSPGIGNTEAFFGQGTRLTVV.

CDR3 nucleotides: TGTGCCAGCAGCCAAGGCCCTCAAGCATCCGAAGCTTTCTTT. Its translation is CASSQGPQASEAFF. J is TRBJ1-1 and V is TRBV4-2; D unclear. The CDR3 sequence is 14 residues long. Germline V CDR1 and CDR2: LGHNA, YNFKEQ. V was clipped by 1 base and J by 8 bases, with 14 bases between them.

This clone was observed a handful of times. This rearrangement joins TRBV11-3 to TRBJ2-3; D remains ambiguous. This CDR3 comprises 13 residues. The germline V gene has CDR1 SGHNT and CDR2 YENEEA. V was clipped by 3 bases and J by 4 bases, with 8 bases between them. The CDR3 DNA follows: TGTGCCAGCAGCTTCACTTCCGCAGATACGCAGTATTTT. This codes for CASSFTSADTQYF.

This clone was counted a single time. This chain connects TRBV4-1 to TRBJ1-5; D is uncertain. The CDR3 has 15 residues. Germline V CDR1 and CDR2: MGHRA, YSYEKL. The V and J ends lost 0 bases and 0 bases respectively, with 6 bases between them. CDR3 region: CASSQEAFSNQPQHF. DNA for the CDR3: TGCGCCAGCAGCCAAGAGGCCTTTAGCAATCAGCCCCAGCATTTT.

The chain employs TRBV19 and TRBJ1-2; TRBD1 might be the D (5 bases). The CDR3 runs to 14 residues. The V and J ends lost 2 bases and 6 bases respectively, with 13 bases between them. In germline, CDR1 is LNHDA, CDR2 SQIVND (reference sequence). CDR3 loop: CASSIRGQGHGYTF. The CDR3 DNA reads TGTGCCAGTAGTATAAGAGGCCAGGGTCATGGCTACACCTTC.

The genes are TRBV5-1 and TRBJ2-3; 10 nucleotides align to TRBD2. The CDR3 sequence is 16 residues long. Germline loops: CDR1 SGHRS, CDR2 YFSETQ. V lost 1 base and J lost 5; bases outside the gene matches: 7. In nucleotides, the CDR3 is TGCGCCAGCAGCTTGCCCCTAGCGGGAGTGGTAGATACGCAGTATTTT. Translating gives CASSLPLAGVVDTQYF.

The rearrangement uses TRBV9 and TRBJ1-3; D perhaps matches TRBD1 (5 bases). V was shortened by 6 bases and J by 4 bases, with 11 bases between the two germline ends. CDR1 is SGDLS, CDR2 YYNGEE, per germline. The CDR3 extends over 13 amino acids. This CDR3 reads CASMGGEGNTIYF. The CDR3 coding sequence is TGTGCCAGCATGGGGGGGGAAGGAAACACCATATATTTT.

This CDR3 is CASSPLAGGRNEQFF. In DNA, the CDR3 is TGTGCCAGCAGCCCCCTAGCGGGGGGGCGCAATGAGCAGTTCTTC. The chain joins TRBV6-5 to TRBJ2-1; 12 bases map to TRBD2. The CDR3 spans 15 residues. Germline V lookup: CDR1 MNHEY, CDR2 SVGAGI. V dropped 6 bases and J dropped 6; count of bases not matched to a gene: 6.

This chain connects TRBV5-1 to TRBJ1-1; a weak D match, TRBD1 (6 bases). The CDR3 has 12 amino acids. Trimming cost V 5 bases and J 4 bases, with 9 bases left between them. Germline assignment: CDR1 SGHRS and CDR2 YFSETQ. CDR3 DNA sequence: TGCGCCAGCAGAGCGGGGGCCACTGAAGCTTTCTTT. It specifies CASRAGATEAFF.

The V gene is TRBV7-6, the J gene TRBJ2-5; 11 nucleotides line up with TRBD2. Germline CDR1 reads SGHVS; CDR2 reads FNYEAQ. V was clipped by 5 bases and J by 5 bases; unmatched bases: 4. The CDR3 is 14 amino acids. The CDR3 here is CASSRPSGGETQYF. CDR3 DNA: TGTGCCAGCAGCCGCCCTAGCGGGGGGGAGACCCAGTACTTC. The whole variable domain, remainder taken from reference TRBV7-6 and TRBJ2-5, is GAGVSQSPRYKVTKRGQDVALRCDPISGHVSLYWYRQALGQGPEFLTYFNYEAQQDKSGLPNDRFSAERPEGSISTLTIQRTEQRDSAMYRCASSRPSGGETQYFGPGTRLLVL.

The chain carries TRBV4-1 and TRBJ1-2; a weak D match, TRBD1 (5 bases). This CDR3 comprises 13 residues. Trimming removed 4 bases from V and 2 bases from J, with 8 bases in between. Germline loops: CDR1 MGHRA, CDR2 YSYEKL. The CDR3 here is CASSPRVNYGYTF. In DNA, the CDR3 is TGCGCCAGCAGCCCCAGGGTAAACTATGGCTACACCTTC.

CDR3 DNA: TGTGCCAGCAGCTTAGGGGCGTTTTCGAATTCACCCCTCCACTTT. Translation: CASSLGAFSNSPLHF. V is TRBV7-9 and J is TRBJ1-6; D remains unclear. CDR3 size: 15 residues. Germline V lookup: CDR1 SEHNR, CDR2 FQNEAQ (reference sequence). Trimming shortened V by 1 base and J by 7 bases, and 11 bases separated the two germline ends.

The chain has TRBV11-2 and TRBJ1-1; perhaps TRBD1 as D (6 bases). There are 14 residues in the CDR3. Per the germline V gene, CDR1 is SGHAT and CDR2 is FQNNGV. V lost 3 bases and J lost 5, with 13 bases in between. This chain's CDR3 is CASSFGGGATEAFF. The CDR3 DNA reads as TGTGCCAGCAGCTTTGGAGGGGGGGCTACTGAAGCTTTCTTT.

The DNA of the CDR3 is TGTGCCAGCAGCTTTACTAGCGGCACTTACGAGCAGTACTTC. The encoded protein is CASSFTSGTYEQYF. J is TRBJ2-7 and V is TRBV11-2; 8 bases agree with TRBD2. The CDR3 consists of 14 residues. J was trimmed by 4 bases and V by 3 bases; bases with no gene match: 5. In germline, CDR1 is SGHAT, CDR2 FQNNGV.

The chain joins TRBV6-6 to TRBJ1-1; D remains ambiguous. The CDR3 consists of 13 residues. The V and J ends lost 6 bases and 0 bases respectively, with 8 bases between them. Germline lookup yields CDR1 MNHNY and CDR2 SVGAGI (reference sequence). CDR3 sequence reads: CASRRAVNTEAFF. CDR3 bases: TGTGCCAGCAGGAGGGCGGTGAACACTGAAGCTTTCTTT.

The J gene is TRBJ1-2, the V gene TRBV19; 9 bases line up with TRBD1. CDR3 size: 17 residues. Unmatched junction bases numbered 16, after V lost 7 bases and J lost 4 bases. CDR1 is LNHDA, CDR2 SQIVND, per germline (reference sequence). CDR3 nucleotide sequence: TGTGCCAGTAAACGAGACTTAGTGGACAGGGGCAGCTATGGCTACACCTTC. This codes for CASKRDLVDRGSYGYTF.